This note documents a single T cell receptor beta chain sequence. The data derive from a study of blood T cell repertoires in COVID-19. Background on the study: Donors in the United States, Italy and Spain gave samples during acute or convalescent COVID-19. In each case, the material was cDNA or gDNA derived from T cells, B-cell-depleted T cells, or PBMCs.

Followed over time, Seattle patients had been enrolled while infection was active. The data were produced by immunoSEQ multiplex PCR, yet TCRdb's version contains in-frame clones alone and is incomplete. The table has 130,000 to 150,000 clones, over 75% seen once. The germline gives CDR1 SGHKS, CDR2 YYEKEE (reference sequence). V was clipped by 2 bases and J by 4 bases, with 16 bases between them. The CDR3 runs to 15 residues. This rearrangement joins TRBV5-5 to TRBJ2-7, with D perhaps TRBD2 (5 bases). Source material: peripheral blood. This clonotype was obtained from a woman in her sixties or seventies with COVID-19, enrolled during active disease. CDR3 DNA: TGTGCCAGCAGCTTAAATGGTGGGCGGGTGTACGAGCAGTACTTC. Translating gives CASSLNGGRVYEQYF.